This TCR beta chain is from a study of cytomegalovirus exposure and HLA in healthy donors. Researchers ran the PCR with 60 Vbeta and 13 Jbeta primers. Sequenced by immunoSEQ multiplex PCR; TCRdb stores in-frame clones only, minus some. The table lists 110,000 to 150,000 clones, 70% to 80% of them singletons. The study's findings and limits: Across donors, sequencing depth was assumed by presence/absence analyses to be roughly uniform. CMV serostatus was the sole immune exposure data available.

This clone was observed a few times. The antigen is unknown. This clonotype was obtained from a female donor in good health and CMV-seronegative. Sequencing was done on a sample of PBMCs.

The chain's CDR3 is CASTDRGGLNTEAFF. The DNA for the CDR3 is TGTGCCAGCACGGACAGGGGGGGACTTAACACTGAAGCTTTCTTT. The chain joins TRBV7-9 to TRBJ1-1, with 10 positions matching TRBD1. V trimming: 7 bases; J trimming: 2 bases; junction bases outside the gene matches: 7. This CDR3 contains 15 residues. CDR1 and CDR2 from the germline V gene are SEHNR and FQNEAQ (reference sequence).